This entry features one T cell receptor (beta chain) sequence. This specimen comes from a study of shared clonotypes between healthy human individuals. Germline V CDR1 and CDR2: SQVTM, ANQGSEA. This CDR3 contains 11 residues. Deletions cut 6 bases from V and 6 bases from J, with 11 bases between. Naive CD8 cells were CD45RO-negative, positively selected for CCR7, excluding terminally differentiated effector memory CD45RA+ cells. TCRdb keeps only in-frame clones here, not all; method: immunoSEQ multiplex PCR. The table includes 2 million to 2.5 million clones, about 92% detected once. The source is a man aged 18 to 29 in good health. Some clones in this sample may be carry-over from other donors' samples. The source material was naive CD8+ T cells from PBMCs. The chain links TRBV29-1 to TRBJ1-2; D gene unclear. Written as DNA, the CDR3 is TGCAGCGTCCCCGTCCTTAATGGCTACACCTTC. This encodes CSVPVLNGYTF.